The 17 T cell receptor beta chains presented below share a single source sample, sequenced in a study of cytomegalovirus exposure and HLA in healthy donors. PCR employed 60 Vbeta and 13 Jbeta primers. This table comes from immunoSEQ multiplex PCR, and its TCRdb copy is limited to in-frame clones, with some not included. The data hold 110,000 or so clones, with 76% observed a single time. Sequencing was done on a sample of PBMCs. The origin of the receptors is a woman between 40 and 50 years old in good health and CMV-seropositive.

The DNA of the CDR3 is TGTGCCTGGAGTCCACAAGAGACCCAGTACTTC. Its translation is CAWSPQETQYF. The genes are TRBV30 and TRBJ2-5; no definite D call. Germline loops: CDR1 GTSNPN, CDR2 SVGIG (reference sequence). The V and J ends lost 2 bases and 2 bases respectively, with 3 bases between them. The CDR3 contains 11 residues.

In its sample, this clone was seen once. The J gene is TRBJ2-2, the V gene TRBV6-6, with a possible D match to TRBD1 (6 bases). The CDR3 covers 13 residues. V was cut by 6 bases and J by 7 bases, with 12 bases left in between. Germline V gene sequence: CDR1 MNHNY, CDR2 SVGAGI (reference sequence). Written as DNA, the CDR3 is TGTGCCAGCAGCCTACAGGGAATCGGGGAGCTGTTTTTT. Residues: CASSLQGIGELFF.

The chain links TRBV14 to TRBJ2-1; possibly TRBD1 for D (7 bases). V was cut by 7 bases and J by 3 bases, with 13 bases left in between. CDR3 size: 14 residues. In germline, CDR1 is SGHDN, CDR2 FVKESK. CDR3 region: CASKGGQYYNEQFF. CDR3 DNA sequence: TGTGCCAGCAAGGGGGGACAGTACTACAATGAGCAGTTCTTC.

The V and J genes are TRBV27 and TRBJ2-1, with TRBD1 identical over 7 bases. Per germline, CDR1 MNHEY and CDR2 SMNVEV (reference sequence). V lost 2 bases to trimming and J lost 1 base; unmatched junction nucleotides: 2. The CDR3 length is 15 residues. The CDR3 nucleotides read TGTGCCAGCAGTTTACAGGGGGAGTCCTACAATGAGCAGTTCTTC. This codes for CASSLQGESYNEQFF.

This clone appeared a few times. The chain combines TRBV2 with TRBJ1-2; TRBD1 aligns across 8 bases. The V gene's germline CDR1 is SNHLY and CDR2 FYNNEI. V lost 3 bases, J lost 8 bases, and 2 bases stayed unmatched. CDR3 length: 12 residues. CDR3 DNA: TGTGCCAGCAGTGAGGACAGGGACGGCTACACCTTC. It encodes CASSEDRDGYTF. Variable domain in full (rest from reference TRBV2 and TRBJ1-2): EPEVTQTPSHQVTQMGQEVILRCVPISNHLYFYWYRQILGQKVEFLVSFYNNEISEKSEIFDDQFSVERPDGSNFTLKIRSTKLEDSAMYFCASSEDRDGYTFGSGTRLTVV.

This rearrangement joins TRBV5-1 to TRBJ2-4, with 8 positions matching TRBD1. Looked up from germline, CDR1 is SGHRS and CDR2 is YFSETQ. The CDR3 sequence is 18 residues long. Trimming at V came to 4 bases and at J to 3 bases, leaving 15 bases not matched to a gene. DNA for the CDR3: TGCGCCAGCAGCCCGCATCGAGGACAGGGAGGAAGCAAAAACATTCAGTACTTC. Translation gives CASSPHRGQGGSKNIQYF.

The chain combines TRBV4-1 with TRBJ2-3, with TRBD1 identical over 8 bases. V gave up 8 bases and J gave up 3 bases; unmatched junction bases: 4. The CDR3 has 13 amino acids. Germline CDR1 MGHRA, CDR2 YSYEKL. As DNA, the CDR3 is TGCGCCAGCGGTAGACAGGGGACAGATACGCAGTATTTT. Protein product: CASGRQGTDTQYF.

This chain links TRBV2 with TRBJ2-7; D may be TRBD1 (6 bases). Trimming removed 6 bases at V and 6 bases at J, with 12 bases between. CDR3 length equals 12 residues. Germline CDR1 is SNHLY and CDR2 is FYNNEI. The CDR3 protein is CASRQDRSEQYF. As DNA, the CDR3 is TGTGCCAGCAGACAGGACAGATCCGAGCAGTACTTC.

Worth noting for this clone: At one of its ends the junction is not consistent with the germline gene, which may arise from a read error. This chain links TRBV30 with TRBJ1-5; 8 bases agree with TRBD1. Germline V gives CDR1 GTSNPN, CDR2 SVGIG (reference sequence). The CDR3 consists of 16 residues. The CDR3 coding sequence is TGTGCCTGGAACTCGGGACAGGCTCGAGGCAATCGGCCCCAGCATTTT. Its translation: CAWNSGQARGNRPQHF.

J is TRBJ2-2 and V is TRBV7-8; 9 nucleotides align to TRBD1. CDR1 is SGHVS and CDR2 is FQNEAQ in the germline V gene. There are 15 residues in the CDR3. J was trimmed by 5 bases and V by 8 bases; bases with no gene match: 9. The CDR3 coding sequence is TGTGCCAGCGGACTGGACAGGGGCGGAACCGGGGAGCTGTTTTTT. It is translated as CASGLDRGGTGELFF.

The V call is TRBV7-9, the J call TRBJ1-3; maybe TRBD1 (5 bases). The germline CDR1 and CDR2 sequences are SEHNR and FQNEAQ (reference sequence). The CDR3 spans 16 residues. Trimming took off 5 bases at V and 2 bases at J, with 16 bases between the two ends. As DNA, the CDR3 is TGTGCCAGCAGCCACCAGCAGGGATCTACTGGAAACACCATATATTTT. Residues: CASSHQQGSTGNTIYF. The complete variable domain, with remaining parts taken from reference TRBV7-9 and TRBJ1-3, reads DTGVSQNPRHKITKRGQNVTFRCDPISEHNRLYWYRQTLGQGPEFLTYFQNEAQLEKSRLLSDRFSAERPKGSFSTLEIQRTEQGDSAMYLCASSHQQGSTGNTIYFGEGSWLTVV.

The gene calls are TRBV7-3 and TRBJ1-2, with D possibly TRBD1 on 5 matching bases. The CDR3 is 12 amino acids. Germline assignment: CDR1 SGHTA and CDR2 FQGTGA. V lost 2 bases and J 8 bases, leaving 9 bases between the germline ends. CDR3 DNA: TGTGCCAGCAGCTTAGGCCGGGGGGGCTACACCTTC. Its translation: CASSLGRGGYTF. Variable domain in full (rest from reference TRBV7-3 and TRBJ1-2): GAGVSQTPSNKVTEKGKYVELRCDPISGHTALYWYRQSLGQGPEFLIYFQGTGAADDSGLPNDRFFAVRPEGSVSTLKIQRTERGDSAVYLCASSLGRGGYTFGSGTRLTVV.

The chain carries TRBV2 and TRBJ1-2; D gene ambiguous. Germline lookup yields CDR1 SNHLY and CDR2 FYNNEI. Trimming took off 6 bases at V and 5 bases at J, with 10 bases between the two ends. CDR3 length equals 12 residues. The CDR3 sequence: CASSPLSYGYTF. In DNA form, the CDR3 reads TGTGCCAGCAGCCCCCTCTCGTATGGCTACACCTTC.

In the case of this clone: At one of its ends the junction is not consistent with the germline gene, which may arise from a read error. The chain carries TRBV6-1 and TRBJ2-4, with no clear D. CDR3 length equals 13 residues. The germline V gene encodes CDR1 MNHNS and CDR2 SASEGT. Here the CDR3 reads CASSELAQNIQYF. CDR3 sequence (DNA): TGTGCCAGCAGTGAATTAGCCCAAAACATTCAGTACTTC.

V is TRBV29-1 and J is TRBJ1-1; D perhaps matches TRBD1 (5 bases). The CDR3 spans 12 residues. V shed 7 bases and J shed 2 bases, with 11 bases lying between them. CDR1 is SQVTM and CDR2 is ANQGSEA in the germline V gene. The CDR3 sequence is CSAVTVNTEAFF. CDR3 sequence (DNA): TGCAGCGCCGTGACAGTTAACACTGAAGCTTTCTTT.

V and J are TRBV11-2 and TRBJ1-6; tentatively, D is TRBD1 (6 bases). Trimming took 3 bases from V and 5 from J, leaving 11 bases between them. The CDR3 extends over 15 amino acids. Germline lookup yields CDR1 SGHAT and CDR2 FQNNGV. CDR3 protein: CASSFSRTDNSPLHF. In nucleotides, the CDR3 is TGTGCCAGCAGCTTTTCCAGGACAGATAATTCACCCCTCCACTTT. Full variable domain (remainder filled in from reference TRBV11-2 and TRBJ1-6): EAGVAQSPRYKIIEKRQSVAFWCNPISGHATLYWYQQILGQGPKLLIQFQNNGVVDDSQLPKDRFSAERLKGVDSTLKIQPAKLEDSAVYLCASSFSRTDNSPLHFGNGTRLTVT.

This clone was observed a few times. This CDR3 reads CASSLGLAGGPSTDTQYF. The DNA of the CDR3 is TGCGCCAGCAGCCTCGGCCTAGCGGGGGGCCCTAGCACAGATACGCAGTATTTT. This chain links TRBV5-1 with TRBJ2-3; 11 bases fit TRBD2. V shed 4 bases and J 0 bases; nucleotides not matched to a gene: 10. CDR1 is SGHRS, CDR2 YFSETQ, per germline. CDR3 length: 18 residues. The full variable domain, its missing parts supplied by reference TRBV5-1 and TRBJ2-3, is KAGVTQTPRYLIKTRGQQVTLSCSPISGHRSVSWYQQTPGQGLQFLFEYFSETQRNKGNFPGRFSGRQFSNSRSEMNVSTLELGDSALYLCASSLGLAGGPSTDTQYFGPGTRLTVL.